The rows below give T cell receptor beta chains drawn from one sample of a study of blood T cell repertoires in COVID-19. The data were produced by immunoSEQ multiplex PCR, yet TCRdb's version contains in-frame clones alone and is incomplete. The repertoire consists of 250,000 to 350,000 clones, with 87% occurring once and the leading ten covering about 5.5%. The sample consisted of PBMCs or T cells enriched from blood (not recorded which). The receptors were gathered from a woman in her 40s who had recovered from COVID-19. Both conserved end residues are part of each CDR3. Each record gives: CDR3 length, J gene, D gene, clone size, V gene, CDR3 protein, CDR3 DNA. A D gene is named only where the DNA matches it firmly. A row's size may be missing; if present it is once, few, many or a size class.

CDR3 length: 16
J gene: TRBJ1-1
D gene: TRBD1
clone size: -
V gene: TRBV3-1/TRBV3-2
CDR3 protein: CASSQAPGQGGTEAFF
CDR3 DNA: TGTGCCAGCAGCCAAGCACCGGGACAGGGAGGCACTGAAGCTTTCTTT

CDR3 length: 15
J gene: TRBJ1-5
D gene: -
clone size: few
V gene: TRBV4-1
CDR3 protein: CASSQATTPDRPQHF
CDR3 DNA: TGCGCCAGCAGCCAAGCGACGACACCCGACCGGCCCCAGCATTTT

CDR3 length: 14
J gene: TRBJ1-2
D gene: -
clone size: -
V gene: TRBV5-1
CDR3 protein: CASSPTRQGSGYTF
CDR3 DNA: TGCGCCAGCAGCCCAACTCGGCAGGGGAGTGGCTACACCTTC

CDR3 length: 14
J gene: TRBJ2-2
D gene: -
clone size: once
V gene: TRBV7-2
CDR3 protein: CASSPTGYTRELFF
CDR3 DNA: TGTGCCAGCAGCCCAACAGGGTATACTAGGGAGCTGTTTTTT

CDR3 length: 16
J gene: TRBJ2-2
D gene: TRBD1
clone size: -
V gene: TRBV19
CDR3 protein: CASSIRGQGSTGELFF
CDR3 DNA: TGTGCCAGTAGTATAAGGGGACAGGGGTCGACCGGGGAGCTGTTTTTT

CDR3 length: 15
J gene: TRBJ1-3
D gene: TRBD1
clone size: -
V gene: TRBV28
CDR3 protein: CASLRGLGSGNTIYF
CDR3 DNA: TGTGCCAGCCTTAGGGGGCTCGGCTCTGGAAACACCATATATTTT

CDR3 length: 15
J gene: TRBJ2-1
D gene: TRBD2
clone size: few
V gene: TRBV5-1
CDR3 protein: CASTPRGLASDEQFF
CDR3 DNA: TGCGCCAGCACCCCCCGGGGACTAGCGTCGGATGAGCAGTTCTTC

CDR3 length: 15
J gene: TRBJ1-1
D gene: TRBD1
clone size: -
V gene: TRBV4-1
CDR3 protein: CASSQGPGGWTEAFF
CDR3 DNA: TGCGCCAGCAGCCAAGGGCCAGGGGGATGGACTGAAGCTTTCTTT

CDR3 length: 17
J gene: TRBJ2-7
D gene: TRBD1
clone size: -
V gene: TRBV27
CDR3 protein: CASSLSRPGTGSYEQYF
CDR3 DNA: TGTGCCAGCAGTTTATCGCGTCCCGGGACAGGGTCCTACGAGCAGTACTTC

CDR3 length: 14
J gene: TRBJ2-1
D gene: -
clone size: -
V gene: TRBV3-1/TRBV3-2
CDR3 protein: CASSQDSQAGKQFF
CDR3 DNA: TGTGCCAGCAGCCAAGATTCCCAGGCGGGGAAGCAGTTCTTC

CDR3 length: 15
J gene: TRBJ1-1
D gene: TRBD1
clone size: -
V gene: TRBV18
CDR3 protein: CASSQGQGLNTEAFF
CDR3 DNA: TGTGCCAGCTCACAGGGACAGGGGTTGAACACTGAAGCTTTCTTT

CDR3 length: 13
J gene: TRBJ2-7
D gene: -
clone size: -
V gene: TRBV10-1
CDR3 protein: CASSAQLGDEQYF
CDR3 DNA: TGCGCCAGCAGTGCACAGCTCGGCGACGAGCAGTACTTC

CDR3 length: 15
J gene: TRBJ2-5
D gene: -
clone size: -
V gene: TRBV27
CDR3 protein: CASRPPQGRGETQYF
CDR3 DNA: TGTGCCAGCAGACCGCCTCAGGGTAGAGGAGAGACCCAGTACTTC

CDR3 length: 14
J gene: TRBJ1-1
D gene: -
clone size: -
V gene: TRBV7-3
CDR3 protein: CASSLTAGNTEAFF
CDR3 DNA: TGTGCCAGCAGCTTAACGGCGGGGAACACTGAAGCTTTCTTT

CDR3 length: 15
J gene: TRBJ2-1
D gene: -
clone size: -
V gene: TRBV28
CDR3 protein: CASSFPTSQGNEQFF
CDR3 DNA: TGTGCCAGCAGTTTTCCCACGTCCCAGGGCAATGAGCAGTTCTTC

CDR3 length: 14
J gene: TRBJ2-5
D gene: -
clone size: -
V gene: TRBV14
CDR3 protein: CASSPGHPGETQYF
CDR3 DNA: TGTGCCAGCAGCCCCGGACACCCTGGAGAGACCCAGTACTTC

CDR3 length: 16
J gene: TRBJ2-1
D gene: -
clone size: -
V gene: TRBV5-1
CDR3 protein: CASSPPKQLSYNEQFF
CDR3 DNA: TGCGCCAGCAGCCCGCCTAAGCAACTCTCCTACAATGAGCAGTTCTTC

CDR3 length: 15
J gene: TRBJ1-6
D gene: -
clone size: -
V gene: TRBV2
CDR3 protein: CASIVEGLNNSPLHF
CDR3 DNA: TGTGCCAGCATTGTGGAGGGTTTGAATAATTCACCCCTCCACTTT

CDR3 length: 17
J gene: TRBJ2-6
D gene: -
clone size: -
V gene: TRBV7-2
CDR3 protein: CASSLEGLPSGANVLTF
CDR3 DNA: TGTGCCAGCAGCTTGGAGGGGTTACCCTCTGGGGCCAACGTCCTGACTTTC

CDR3 length: 15
J gene: TRBJ2-2
D gene: TRBD1
clone size: -
V gene: TRBV5-1
CDR3 protein: CASSLARTGWGELFF
CDR3 DNA: TGCGCCAGCAGCTTGGCCCGGACAGGCTGGGGGGAGCTGTTTTTT

CDR3 length: 16
J gene: TRBJ1-5
D gene: TRBD1
clone size: -
V gene: TRBV5-1
CDR3 protein: CASSLDGDRVNQPQHF
CDR3 DNA: TGCGCCAGCAGCTTGGACGGGGACAGGGTTAATCAGCCCCAGCATTTT

CDR3 length: 16
J gene: TRBJ2-3
D gene: -
clone size: -
V gene: TRBV15
CDR3 protein: CATSRVKLGPPDTQYF
CDR3 DNA: TGTGCCACCAGCAGAGTCAAGTTGGGGCCACCAGATACGCAGTATTTT

CDR3 length: 19
J gene: TRBJ1-2
D gene: TRBD1
clone size: -
V gene: TRBV13
CDR3 protein: CASSPSSTLGRQGVDGYTF
CDR3 DNA: TGTGCCAGCAGCCCCAGCTCTACCCTCGGACGACAGGGGGTTGATGGCTACACCTTC

CDR3 length: 13
J gene: TRBJ1-5
D gene: -
clone size: -
V gene: TRBV6-6
CDR3 protein: CASGLQGYQPQHF
CDR3 DNA: TGTGCCAGCGGCCTCCAGGGCTACCAGCCCCAGCATTTT

CDR3 length: 15
J gene: TRBJ1-1
D gene: -
clone size: few
V gene: TRBV10-3
CDR3 protein: CAISEPQGINTEAFF
CDR3 DNA: TGTGCCATCAGTGAGCCTCAGGGAATCAACACTGAAGCTTTCTTT

CDR3 length: 14
J gene: TRBJ2-7
D gene: TRBD1
clone size: -
V gene: TRBV4-3
CDR3 protein: CASSEDQGADEQYF
CDR3 DNA: TGCGCCAGCAGCGAGGACCAGGGGGCGGACGAGCAGTACTTC

CDR3 length: 17
J gene: TRBJ1-6
D gene: -
clone size: -
V gene: TRBV21-1
CDR3 protein: CASSKATRDRGNSPLHF
CDR3 DNA: TGTGCCAGCAGCAAAGCGACCCGGGACAGGGGTAATTCACCCCTCCACTTT

CDR3 length: 16
J gene: TRBJ1-6
D gene: -
clone size: -
V gene: TRBV28
CDR3 protein: CASSLGLRSNNSPLHF
CDR3 DNA: TGTGCCAGCAGCCTTGGACTTAGGTCCAACAATTCACCCCTCCACTTT

CDR3 length: 13
J gene: TRBJ2-5
D gene: -
clone size: -
V gene: TRBV11-3
CDR3 protein: CASSLGVAETQYF
CDR3 DNA: TGTGCCAGCAGCTTAGGCGTCGCGGAGACCCAGTACTTC

CDR3 length: 16
J gene: TRBJ2-1
D gene: TRBD1
clone size: -
V gene: TRBV20-1
CDR3 protein: CSASAARTGRYNEQFF
CDR3 DNA: TGCAGTGCTAGTGCTGCCAGGACAGGGAGATACAATGAGCAGTTCTTC

CDR3 length: 14
J gene: TRBJ1-2
D gene: -
clone size: -
V gene: TRBV7-9
CDR3 protein: CASSLWSGRGGYTF
CDR3 DNA: TGTGCCAGCAGCTTATGGTCAGGGCGGGGAGGCTACACCTTC

CDR3 length: 13
J gene: TRBJ2-3
D gene: -
clone size: -
V gene: TRBV27
CDR3 protein: CASSVPRGDTQYF
CDR3 DNA: TGTGCCAGCAGTGTACCTAGGGGGGATACGCAGTATTTT

CDR3 length: 15
J gene: TRBJ2-2
D gene: TRBD1
clone size: -
V gene: TRBV11-2
CDR3 protein: CASSFRDRDTGELFF
CDR3 DNA: TGTGCCAGCAGCTTCCGGGACAGGGACACCGGGGAGCTGTTTTTT

CDR3 length: 17
J gene: TRBJ2-2
D gene: TRBD2
clone size: -
V gene: TRBV28
CDR3 protein: CASSSPGLGQNTGELFF
CDR3 DNA: TGTGCCAGCAGTTCCCCGGGACTAGGTCAGAACACCGGGGAGCTGTTTTTT

CDR3 length: 14
J gene: TRBJ2-7
D gene: -
clone size: -
V gene: TRBV5-1
CDR3 protein: CASSSRPNPYEQYF
CDR3 DNA: TGCGCCAGCAGCTCGCGCCCAAACCCCTACGAGCAGTACTTC

CDR3 length: 12
J gene: TRBJ2-7
D gene: -
clone size: -
V gene: TRBV5-1
CDR3 protein: CARTRGGSEQYF
CDR3 DNA: TGCGCCAGGACCCGTGGGGGGAGCGAGCAGTACTTC

CDR3 length: 17
J gene: TRBJ1-4
D gene: -
clone size: -
V gene: TRBV7-2
CDR3 protein: CASSSGARGATNEKLFF
CDR3 DNA: TGTGCCAGCAGCTCCGGGGCACGCGGGGCAACTAATGAAAAACTGTTTTTT

CDR3 length: 13
J gene: TRBJ1-6
D gene: -
clone size: -
V gene: TRBV4-2
CDR3 protein: CASSQTGNSPLHF
CDR3 DNA: TGTGCCAGCAGCCAAACAGGGAATTCACCCCTCCACTTT

CDR3 length: 14
J gene: TRBJ2-1
D gene: -
clone size: -
V gene: TRBV9
CDR3 protein: CASSVEELWNEQFF
CDR3 DNA: TGTGCCAGCAGCGTAGAGGAGCTTTGGAATGAGCAGTTCTTC